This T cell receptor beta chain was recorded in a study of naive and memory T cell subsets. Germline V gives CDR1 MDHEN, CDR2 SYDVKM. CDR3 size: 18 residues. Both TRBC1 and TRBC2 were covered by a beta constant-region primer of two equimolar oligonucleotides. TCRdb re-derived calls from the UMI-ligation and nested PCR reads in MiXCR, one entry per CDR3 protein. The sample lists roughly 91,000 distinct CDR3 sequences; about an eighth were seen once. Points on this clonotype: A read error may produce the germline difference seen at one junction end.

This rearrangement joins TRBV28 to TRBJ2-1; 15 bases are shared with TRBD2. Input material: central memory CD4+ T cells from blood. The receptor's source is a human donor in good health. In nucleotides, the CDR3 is TGTGGCAGCAGTCCCTATGGACTAGCGGGAGGGCCCAGGAATGAGCAGTTCTTC. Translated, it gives CGSSPYGLAGGPRNEQFF.